The sequence of this TCR beta chain was determined in a study of CD8+CD57+ T cells in acquired aplastic anemia. For the study at large: Recorded DNA amounts for sorted CD4+ and CD8+ cells had an average of approximately 3 ug. Study results and limitations: Overlap between patients and controls comprised 25 to 30 CD8+ CDR3 sequences.

On this clonotype itself: Its specificity is unknown. Its ends do not fully match the called genes, so a read error is possible.

Germline CDR1 reads SGHRS; CDR2 reads YFSETQ. CDR3 size: 15 residues. It was genomic DNA that served as the template for profiling TCR beta VDJ and CDR3. TCRdb re-derived calls from the reads in MiXCR, one entry per CDR3 protein. The data show hundreds of thousands of distinct CDR3 sequences, about two thirds seen once. The V and J genes are TRBV5-1 and TRBJ2-7; possibly TRBD1 for D (5 bases). The sequenced sample consisted of sorted CD4+, CD8+, or CD8+CD57+ T cells (not recorded which) from PBMCs. This sequence originates from a human donor in good health, serving as a control. The CDR3 DNA reads as TGTGCCAGCAGCTTAGCCAGGGCCAGCCCCTACGAGCAGTACTTC. Translated, it gives CASSLARASPYEQYF.